This T cell receptor beta chain was sequenced for a study of CD8 T cells in Susac syndrome. Across the study: Each patient with Susac syndrome, at the time of blood draw, was therapy-naive, on corticosteroids, or on intravenous immunoglobulin alone. Points from the study as a whole: Detection of Susac-specific public clones gave 15 to 20 in total CD8+ repertoires and roughly 5 in CD8+ TEMRA repertoires.

The RNA input was roughly 0.45 to 1 ug, and it was reverse transcribed with random hexamers. An immunoSEQ multiplex PCR generated amplified TCR beta CDR3 products spanning 54 Vbeta and 13 Jbeta. TCRdb itself ran the immunoSEQ multiplex PCR reads through MiXCR, one entry per CDR3 protein. The top ten hold around 0.41% of the sample, which has 85,000 to 130,000 distinct CDR3 sequences, roughly 94% seen once. The authors carried out high-throughput sequencing of TCR beta. They applied it to CD8+ and CD4+ T cells obtained from blood. Per germline, CDR1 SQVTM and CDR2 ANQGSEA. The CDR3 sequence is 15 residues long. After removal of 6 bases from V and 1 base from J, the junction contained 4 bases not matched to a gene. As for this clonotype: Its antigen is undetermined.

Sequenced: CD8+ T cells from PBMCs. This chain connects TRBV29-1 to TRBJ2-7; 15 nucleotides align to TRBD2. The clonotype was recovered from a human donor with Susac syndrome. CDR3 residues: CSVDGLAGGSYEQYF. In nucleotides, the CDR3 is TGCAGCGTCGACGGACTAGCGGGGGGGTCCTACGAGCAGTACTTC.